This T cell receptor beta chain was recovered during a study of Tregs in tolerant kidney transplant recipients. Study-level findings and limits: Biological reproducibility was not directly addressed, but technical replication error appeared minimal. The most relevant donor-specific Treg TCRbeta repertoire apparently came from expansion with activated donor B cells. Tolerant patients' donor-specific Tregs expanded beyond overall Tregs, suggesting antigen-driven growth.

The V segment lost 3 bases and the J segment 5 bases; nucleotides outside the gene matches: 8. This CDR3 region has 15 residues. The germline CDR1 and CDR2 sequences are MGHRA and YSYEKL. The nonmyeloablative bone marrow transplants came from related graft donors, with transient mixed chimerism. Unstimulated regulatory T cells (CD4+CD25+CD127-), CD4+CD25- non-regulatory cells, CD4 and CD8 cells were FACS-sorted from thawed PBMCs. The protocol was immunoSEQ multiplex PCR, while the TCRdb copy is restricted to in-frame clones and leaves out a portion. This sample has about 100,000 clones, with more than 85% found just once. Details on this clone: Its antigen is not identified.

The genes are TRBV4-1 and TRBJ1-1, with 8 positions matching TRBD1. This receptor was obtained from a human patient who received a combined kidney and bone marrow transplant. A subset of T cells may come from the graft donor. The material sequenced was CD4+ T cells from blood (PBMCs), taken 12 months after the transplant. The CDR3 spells CASSQRTGGPTEAFF. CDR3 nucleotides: TGCGCCAGCAGCCAGCGAACAGGGGGACCGACTGAAGCTTTCTTT.